The 25 T cell receptor beta chains presented below share a single source sample, sequenced in a study of cytomegalovirus exposure and HLA in healthy donors. 60 Vbeta and 13 Jbeta primers were used in PCR. Sequenced by immunoSEQ multiplex PCR; TCRdb stores in-frame clones only, minus some. There are fewer than 200,000 clones in the sample; approximately 81% occur only once, and approximately 0.98% lies in the top ten. Source material: PBMCs. These TCRs come from a man under 40 in good health and CMV-seronegative.

The chain joins TRBV30 to TRBJ2-3, with a tentative D call TRBD1 (5 bases). The length of the CDR3 is 14 residues. In germline, CDR1 is GTSNPN, CDR2 SVGIG (reference sequence). V was clipped by 0 bases and J by 5 bases, with 12 bases between them. The CDR3 DNA reads as TGTGCCTGGAGTGTCAGGGCCCACCGAGATACGCAGTATTTT. Translation: CAWSVRAHRDTQYF.

J is TRBJ2-1 and V is TRBV7-6, with TRBD1 as a possible D gene (6 bases). The ends were cut back, 0 bases at V and 6 bases at J, with 24 bases in the middle. The CDR3 has 19 residues. Germline assignment: CDR1 SGHVS and CDR2 FNYEAQ. The CDR3 DNA is TGTGCCAGCAGCTTAGCCCACCTATCCGGCAGGGGTGGTGGCAATGAGCAGTTCTTC. It translates to CASSLAHLSGRGGGNEQFF.

The chain has TRBV7-8 and TRBJ1-4; TRBD1 might be the D (5 bases). In germline, CDR1 is SGHVS, CDR2 FQNEAQ. The CDR3 is 14 residues long. With 2 bases removed from V and 7 bases from J, the gap between germline ends came to 11 bases. CDR3 sequence reads: CASSLSGRGEKLFF. The CDR3 region has the DNA TGTGCCAGCAGCTTATCAGGGCGGGGTGAAAAACTGTTTTTT.

The rearrangement links TRBV10-3 to TRBJ2-2, with 8 bases matching TRBD2. Losses at the gene ends were 8 bases for V and 6 bases for J; bases not matched to a gene: 11. Looked up from germline, CDR1 is ENHRY and CDR2 is SYGVKD. This CDR3 is built from 15 residues. CDR3 nucleotides: TGTGCCATCTCAACGGGGGGGCCTTCATCCGGGGAGCTGTTTTTT. It translates to CAISTGGPSSGELFF.

CDR3 DNA: TGTGCCTCCGGTGGGAACACTGAAGCTTTCTTT. Translation: CASGGNTEAFF. V and J are TRBV30 and TRBJ1-1, with no clear D. V was cut by 7 bases and J by 1 base, with 7 bases left in between. This CDR3 has 11 amino acids. The germline V gene has CDR1 GTSNPN and CDR2 SVGIG (reference sequence).

The chain links TRBV9 to TRBJ2-3, with a weak D call TRBD1 (5 bases). The germline V and J ends were trimmed by 1 base and 2 bases, with 11 bases remaining between them. Germline lookup yields CDR1 SGDLS and CDR2 YYNGEE. The CDR3 has 15 amino acids. The CDR3 region is CASSVFRGDTDTQYF. Here the CDR3 DNA reads TGTGCCAGCAGCGTATTTAGGGGTGACACAGATACGCAGTATTTT. The full variable domain, in which reference TRBV9 and TRBJ2-3 provide the parts outside the CDR3, is DSGVTQTPKHLITATGQRVTLRCSPRSGDLSVYWYQQSLDQGLQFLIQYYNGEERAKGNILERFSAQQFPDLHSELNLSSLELGDSALYFCASSVFRGDTDTQYFGPGTRLTVL.

This clone appeared a single time. V is TRBV27 and J is TRBJ2-1, with D possibly TRBD2 on 6 matching bases. Trimming left V 2 bases short and J 0 bases short, with 11 bases between. The CDR3 sequence is 16 residues long. Germline values: CDR1 MNHEY, CDR2 SMNVEV (reference sequence). For the CDR3, the DNA is TGTGCCAGCAGTTTACGTCGGGAGAGCTCCTACAATGAGCAGTTCTTC. Its protein product is CASSLRRESSYNEQFF.

Turning to this clone: The sample contains more than one DNA sequence encoding this CDR3. The genes are TRBV5-1 and TRBJ1-3; weak D call: TRBD1 (6 bases). This CDR3 region has 15 residues. The V end lost 2 bases, the J end lost 0 bases, and 9 bases lay between the germline ends. The V gene's germline CDR1 is SGHRS and CDR2 YFSETQ. The CDR3 protein is CASSLTGTSGNTIYF. The DNA for the CDR3 is TGCGCCAGCAGCTTAACAGGGACCTCTGGAAACACCATATATTTT.

This chain uses TRBV28 with TRBJ2-7; TRBD1 matches 10 bases. The CDR3 length is 13 residues. With 8 bases clipped from V and 4 bases from J, the junction kept 5 bases outside the gene matches. CDR1 is MDHEN, CDR2 SYDVKM, per germline. CDR3 in amino acids: CASRRTGGYEQYF. CDR3 nucleotides: TGTGCCAGCCGACGGACAGGGGGGTACGAGCAGTACTTC.

This chain joins TRBV6-1 and TRBJ1-2, with 9 bases matching TRBD1. V lost 6 bases to trimming and J lost 4 bases; unmatched junction nucleotides: 3. CDR1 and CDR2 from the germline V gene are MNHNS and SASEGT. This CDR3 comprises 13 residues. Written as DNA, the CDR3 is TGTGCCAGCAGAACGACAGGGGGCTATGGCTACACCTTC. The encoded protein is CASRTTGGYGYTF.

This chain uses TRBV5-6 with TRBJ2-5; D is possibly TRBD2 (5 bases). V lost 2 bases and J 3 bases, leaving 8 bases between the germline ends. The germline CDR1 and CDR2 sequences are SGHDT and YYEEEE. The CDR3 spans 13 residues. This CDR3 is CASSFEEEETQYF. The CDR3 DNA follows: TGTGCCAGCAGCTTTGAGGAGGAAGAGACCCAGTACTTC.

The rearrangement joins TRBV28 to TRBJ2-2, with D tentatively TRBD1 (5 bases). The V gene lost 2 bases and the J gene lost 3 bases, with 19 bases spanning the gap. Germline V gene data show CDR1 as MDHEN and CDR2 as SYDVKM. The CDR3 length is 18 residues. The DNA of the CDR3 is TGTGCCAGCAGTTTAACCTCGACTCGAGAACAGGACACCGGGGAGCTGTTTTTT. This gives the protein CASSLTSTREQDTGELFF.

This clone came up a few times. The chain links TRBV5-1 to TRBJ1-6; no definite D call. CDR1 and CDR2 (germline): SGHRS, YFSETQ. The CDR3 loop spans 14 amino acids. The V and J ends lost 4 bases and 6 bases respectively, with 11 bases between them. CDR3 loop: CASSIGSFNSPLHF. CDR3 bases: TGCGCCAGCAGCATAGGGAGCTTTAATTCACCCCTCCACTTT.

This clone was picked up one time. The chain recombines TRBV28 with TRBJ1-1; 7 nucleotides line up with TRBD1. There are 15 residues in the CDR3. Germline assignment: CDR1 MDHEN and CDR2 SYDVKM. After removal of 5 bases from V and 6 bases from J, the junction contained 12 bases not matched to a gene. The CDR3, as DNA: TGTGCCAGCAGTCGTTTTCGGGCAGGGGGGCCTGAAGCTTTCTTT. Amino acid sequence: CASSRFRAGGPEAFF.

The CDR3 nucleotides are TGTGCCAGCAGCTTAGATTTAAGGGACACCGAGCAGTACTTC. Encoded protein: CASSLDLRDTEQYF. The chain couples TRBV11-3 to TRBJ2-5; D is possibly TRBD1 (6 bases). The J call could be wrong; TRBJ2-7 is a better fit for the DNA end. Germline V gene lookup returns CDR1 SGHNT and CDR2 YENEEA. This CDR3 has 14 amino acids.

CDR3 amino acids: CASSAGTGGGNEQYF. In nucleotides, the CDR3 is TGCGCCAGCAGCGCGGGAACGGGGGGGGGCAACGAGCAGTACTTC. The V call is TRBV10-1, the J call TRBJ2-7; 8 nucleotides match TRBD2. The ends lost 6 bases at V and 5 bases at J; junction bases unmatched: 12. Germline CDR1 reads WNHNN; CDR2 reads SYGVQD (reference sequence). The CDR3 extends over 15 amino acids.

The V gene is TRBV28, the J gene TRBJ2-1; possible D gene TRBD2, 5 bases. The CDR3 sequence is 14 residues long. Trimming removed 7 bases from V and 6 bases from J, with 16 bases in between. Germline V lookup: CDR1 MDHEN, CDR2 SYDVKM. The CDR3 coding sequence is TGTGCCAGCACCTATTTGAAGGGAGCCAATGAGCAGTTCTTC. Its protein is CASTYLKGANEQFF.

V and J are TRBV9 and TRBJ2-5; D may be TRBD2 (5 bases). TRBJ2-7 explains the end of the DNA better; the J call may be wrong. The germline V gene encodes CDR1 SGDLS and CDR2 YYNGEE. The CDR3 sequence is 16 residues long. CDR3: CASSVGRGGSSYEQYF. The CDR3 nucleotides read TGTGCCAGCAGCGTAGGTCGGGGTGGGAGCTCCTACGAGCAGTACTTC.

The chain combines TRBV19 with TRBJ1-2; no clear D. The CDR3 sequence is 14 residues long. The ends were cut back, 1 base at V and 0 bases at J, with 6 bases in the middle. Germline V gene lookup returns CDR1 LNHDA and CDR2 SQIVND (reference sequence). In DNA, the CDR3 is TGTGCCAGTAGTATAGCCCCTACTAACTATGGCTACACCTTC. Translated, it gives CASSIAPTNYGYTF.

The chain recombines TRBV19 with TRBJ2-5; D perhaps matches TRBD1 (5 bases). Trimming left V 4 bases short and J 0 bases short, with 9 bases between. The germline V gene encodes CDR1 LNHDA and CDR2 SQIVND (reference sequence). CDR3 length: 14 amino acids. The CDR3 protein is CASSTTAYQETQYF. Written as DNA, the CDR3 is TGTGCCAGTAGTACGACAGCTTACCAAGAGACCCAGTACTTC.

This chain uses TRBV5-1 with TRBJ2-5; possible D gene TRBD2, 5 bases. The CDR3 sequence is 14 residues long. The germline CDR1 and CDR2 sequences are SGHRS and YFSETQ. Between the trimmed V and J ends, which lost 0 bases and 5 bases, there was a span of 11 bases. The CDR3 nucleotides read TGCGCCAGCAGCTTGGCGGTCGGGGAGGAGACCCAGTACTTC. Translated: CASSLAVGEETQYF.

This sequence joins TRBV5-4 and TRBJ2-7, with 9 bases that match TRBD2. The junction had 9 bases not matched to a gene; V was cut back by 5 bases and J by 0 bases. The CDR3 is made up of 16 amino acids. The germline V gene has CDR1 SGHNT and CDR2 YYREEE (reference sequence). CDR3 in amino acids: CASSWVAGDNSYEQYF. CDR3 in DNA: TGTGCCAGCAGTTGGGTAGCGGGAGATAACTCCTACGAGCAGTACTTC.

The CDR3 region is CASSQEGAGAEYNEQFF. The CDR3 nucleotides read TGCGCCAGCAGCCAAGAAGGAGCGGGAGCGGAGTACAATGAGCAGTTCTTC. The rearrangement joins TRBV4-1 to TRBJ2-1, with 8 positions matching TRBD2. CDR1 and CDR2 from the germline V gene are MGHRA and YSYEKL. V trimming: 0 bases; J trimming: 4 bases; junction bases outside the gene matches: 8. The CDR3 is 17 residues long.

This clone was observed a single time. The chain combines TRBV5-1 with TRBJ2-5, with unresolved D. Germline loops: CDR1 SGHRS, CDR2 YFSETQ. The V end lost 0 bases, the J end lost 5 bases, and 14 bases lay between the germline ends. This CDR3 has 15 residues. The CDR3 DNA follows: TGCGCCAGCAGCTTGGTTTCCTTATCGCGGGAGACCCAGTACTTC. It codes for CASSLVSLSRETQYF.

The chain joins TRBV19 to TRBJ1-1, with D possibly being TRBD1 (5 bases). This CDR3 contains 15 residues. V was shortened by 1 base and J by 6 bases, with 15 bases between the two germline ends. In germline, CDR1 is LNHDA, CDR2 SQIVND (reference sequence). The CDR3, as DNA: TGTGCCAGTAGTATAGGCAGGAATTGGGGCGCTGAAGCTTTCTTT. Protein: CASSIGRNWGAEAFF. The full variable domain, its missing parts supplied by reference TRBV19 and TRBJ1-1, is DGGITQSPKYLFRKEGQNVTLSCEQNLNHDAMYWYRQDPGQGLRLIYYSQIVNDFQKGDIAEGYSVSREKKESFPLTVTSAQKNPTAFYLCASSIGRNWGAEAFFGQGTRLTVV.